This TCR beta chain was recovered during a study of blood T cell repertoires in COVID-19. Here immunoSEQ multiplex PCR was the method, and the copy in TCRdb shows in-frame clones only, minus some. The profile shows approximately 50,000 clones, under 90% of them singletons. The receptor was isolated from a man older than 75 with active or convalescent COVID-19. The source material was peripheral blood.

The CDR3 reads CASSLDRGLAGNEQFF. The CDR3 DNA reads as TGTGCCAGCAGCTTAGATAGGGGACTAGCGGGGAACGAGCAGTTCTTC. This chain joins TRBV11-3 and TRBJ2-1; TRBD2 matches at 13 bases. V dropped 0 bases and J dropped 10; count of bases not matched to a gene: 6. The CDR3 is 16 amino acids. Germline CDR1 is SGHNT and CDR2 is YENEEA. Full variable domain (rest looked up from reference TRBV11-3 and TRBJ2-1): EAGVVQSPRYKIIEKKQPVAFWCNPISGHNTLYWYLQNLGQGPELLIRYENEEAVDDSQLPKDRFSAERLKGVDSTLKIQPAELGDSAVYLCASSLDRGLAGNEQFFGPGTRLTVL.